The following is a TCR beta chain sequence with its context. This sample was taken from a study of T cell changes during pregnancy in multiple sclerosis. Trimming cost V 7 bases and J 2 bases, with 11 bases left between them. This CDR3 is built from 13 residues. The V gene's germline CDR1 is MNHNS and CDR2 SASEGT. Generated by immunoSEQ multiplex PCR, the TCRdb table keeps only in-frame clones and is missing some. Seen here are some 47,000 clones, roughly nine tenths observed once, and the top ten hold 8% to 9.5%. The clonotype originates from a female donor with multiple sclerosis, enrolled in a pregnancy study. The chain has TRBV6-1 and TRBJ1-1; no clear D. Material: CD8+ T cells from peripheral blood mononuclear cells, obtained in the second trimester of pregnancy. The chain's CDR3 is CASTPWSNTEAFF. CDR3 nucleotides: TGTGCCAGCACCCCTTGGAGCAACACTGAAGCTTTCTTT.